This is a list of T cell receptor beta chains from one sample in a study of beta chain features in type 1 diabetes. Here immunoSEQ multiplex PCR was the method, and the copy in TCRdb shows in-frame clones only, minus some. The sample lists 900,000 or so clones, 15% to 20% occurring once. Specimen: naive CD4+ T cells from blood. These receptors came from a woman aged 18-30 years in good health. Both conserved end residues are part of each CDR3. Fields, in order: D gene, clone size, V gene, J gene, CDR3 DNA, CDR3 protein. D genes are given only for firm matches. Clone size is stated in some rows and not others, as once, few, many or a class when expanded.

D: -; size: few; V: TRBV7-2; J: TRBJ2-5; DNA: TGTGCCAGCAGCTTAGGGACCGGTCTGGAGACCCAGTACTTC; CDR3: CASSLGTGLETQYF
D: -; size: few; V: TRBV18; J: TRBJ1-5; DNA: TGTGCCAGCTCAGGGGTCTCTTCGTCGGCCCAGCATTTT; CDR3: CASSGVSSSAQHF
D: -; size: -; V: TRBV13; J: TRBJ2-2; DNA: TGTGCCAGCAGCTTAGACTCGCGGGATGGGTTGGAGACCGGGGAGCTGTTTTTT; CDR3: CASSLDSRDGLETGELFF
D: TRBD2; size: few; V: TRBV4-1; J: TRBJ2-7; DNA: TGCGCCAGCAGCCAAGAAACCGCGGGACTAGCGGGATACGAGCAGTACTTC; CDR3: CASSQETAGLAGYEQYF
D: TRBD2; size: few; V: TRBV7-3; J: TRBJ2-7; DNA: TGTGCCAGCAGCCCGGATAGCGGGAGGGCCCACGAGCAGTACTTC; CDR3: CASSPDSGRAHEQYF
D: -; size: -; V: TRBV14; J: TRBJ2-5; DNA: TGTGCCAGCAGCCCCCACCAAGAGACCCAGTACTTC; CDR3: CASSPHQETQYF
D: -; size: -; V: TRBV14; J: TRBJ2-6; DNA: TGTGCCAGCAGCCAAGATAGGAGGGCTGGGGCCAACGTCCTGACTTTC; CDR3: CASSQDRRAGANVLTF
D: -; size: few; V: TRBV28; J: TRBJ2-7; DNA: TGTGCCAGCAGTTCGGCGGGGAAACGCCGAGGAGGGGAAGTTTACTTC; CDR3: CASSSAGKRRGGEVYF
D: TRBD2; size: few; V: TRBV6-6; J: TRBJ2-3; DNA: TGTGCCAGCCTAGCGGCGGGAACAGATACGCAGTATTTT; CDR3: CASLAAGTDTQYF
D: TRBD2; size: few; V: TRBV19; J: TRBJ2-1; DNA: TGTGCCAGTAGTATCCCCCCTTCTAGCGGGAGAAGGCATGAGCAGTTCTTC; CDR3: CASSIPPSSGRRHEQFF
D: TRBD1; size: -; V: TRBV7-2; J: TRBJ1-3; DNA: TGTGCCAGCAGCCCCGGGACAGCCAGCTCTGGAAACACCATATATTTT; CDR3: CASSPGTASSGNTIYF
D: -; size: few; V: TRBV5-1; J: TRBJ2-2; DNA: TGCGCCAGCACTTTGTCGGGGGACACCGGGGAGCTGTTTTTT; CDR3: CASTLSGDTGELFF
D: TRBD1; size: few; V: TRBV2; J: TRBJ1-3; DNA: TGTGCCAGCAGACGGGACAGTGGAAACACCATATATTTT; CDR3: CASRRDSGNTIYF
D: -; size: -; V: TRBV5-4; J: TRBJ2-1; DNA: TGTGCCAGCAGCTCCTGGGACTTCTCCTACAATGAGCAGTTCTTC; CDR3: CASSSWDFSYNEQFF
D: TRBD2; size: few; V: TRBV5-1; J: TRBJ2-1; DNA: TGCGCCAGCAGCTTGGGACTAGCGGGGAGGCCCCTTGAGCAGTTCTTC; CDR3: CASSLGLAGRPLEQFF